This is a list of T cell receptor beta chains from one sample in a study of PD-1 blockade in classical Hodgkin lymphoma. The protocol was immunoSEQ multiplex PCR, while the TCRdb copy is restricted to in-frame clones and leaves out a portion. The sample has tens of thousands of clones, roughly 85% seen once; the top ten hold about 8.1%. Sequenced material: peripheral blood mononuclear cells (PBMCs), taken before the fourth cycle of nivolumab. These receptors were taken from a human donor with classical Hodgkin lymphoma. Each CDR3 is given with its conserved first and last residue. Each record gives: J gene, V gene, CDR3 length, clone size, D gene, CDR3 DNA, CDR3 protein. A D gene is named only where the DNA matches it firmly. Rows may omit the clone size; those that give it use once, few, many or a size class.

>TRBJ2-7|TRBV11-2|17|.|TRBD2
TGTGCCAGCAGCTTAAGCGTCGGGGAGCGGGGAGCCTACGAGCAGTACTTC
CASSLSVGERGAYEQYF
>TRBJ2-1|TRBV7-6|13|.|TRBD2
TGTGCCAGCAGCTTAGCGACTAGCCGTGAGCAGTTCTTC
CASSLATSREQFF
>TRBJ2-2|TRBV29-1|15|.|TRBD1
TGCAGCGTTGGTCGGGACAGACCGAACACCGGGGAGCTGTTTTTT
CSVGRDRPNTGELFF
>TRBJ2-7|TRBV27|14|.|.
TGTGCCAGCAGTCTAACGGGGGACGTCTACGAGCAGTACTTC
CASSLTGDVYEQYF
>TRBJ2-2|TRBV5-1|16|.|TRBD1
TGCGCCAGCAGCTTGGGCAGGGGGCTTGTCACCGGGGAGCTGTTTTTT
CASSLGRGLVTGELFF
>TRBJ2-7|TRBV7-8|14|.|.
TGTGCCAGCAGCTTAGCGGCGAGCTCCTACGAGCAGTACTTC
CASSLAASSYEQYF
>TRBJ2-7|TRBV4-2|15|.|.
TGTGCCAGCAGCCAAGTATTAGGACCCGCCTACGAGCAGTACTTC
CASSQVLGPAYEQYF
>TRBJ2-1|TRBV7-8|17|.|TRBD2
TGTGCCAGCAGCCAGGTCGGCGACGGGGGGATCTACAATGAGCAGTTCTTC
CASSQVGDGGIYNEQFF
>TRBJ2-7|TRBV5-1|13|once|.
TGCGCCAGCACAGATCCAGGGCAGTACGAGCAGTACTTC
CASTDPGQYEQYF
>TRBJ2-4|TRBV10-3|16|.|.
TGTGCCACCGCAATGAATGACAGGCTGGAGGGGTACATTCAGTACTTC
CATAMNDRLEGYIQYF
>TRBJ2-5|TRBV5-1|14|few|.
TGCGCCAGCAGCTTGGGGCCAGGGCAAGAGACCCAGTACTTC
CASSLGPGQETQYF
>TRBJ2-2|TRBV5-1|15|once|.
TGCGCCAGCAGCTTGGTAGGCAGCAACACCGGGGAGCTGTTTTTT
CASSLVGSNTGELFF
>TRBJ1-6|TRBV30|14|.|.
TGTGCCTGGGCAGTCGACGGAAATAATTCACCCCTCCACTTT
CAWAVDGNNSPLHF
>TRBJ2-5|TRBV27|16|.|TRBD2
TGTGCCAGCAGTTCAGGGACTAGCGGGAGCGCGGGGACCCAGTACTTC
CASSSGTSGSAGTQYF
>TRBJ1-1|TRBV5-1|15|.|TRBD1
TGCGCCAGCAGCCCCTGGGACAGAGTGAACACTGAAGCTTTCTTT
CASSPWDRVNTEAFF
>TRBJ2-1|TRBV19|14|few|.
TGTGCCAGTAGTATGGGTAGCACGTACAATGAGCAGTTCTTC
CASSMGSTYNEQFF
>TRBJ1-2|TRBV5-1|13|.|.
TGCGCCAGCAGCTTCCCAGGGACATTGGACTACACCTTC
CASSFPGTLDYTF
>TRBJ2-3|TRBV5-1|12|.|.
TGCGCCAGCAGCCCACAGGGAGATACGCAGTATTTT
CASSPQGDTQYF
>TRBJ1-5|TRBV23-1|13|.|.
TGCGCCAGCGAGCTCGGTGCAAATGAGCCCCAGCATTTT
CASELGANEPQHF
>TRBJ2-7|TRBV13|14|.|.
TGTGCCAGCAGCTTAGGTCCCCGGAGCTACGAGCAGTACTTC
CASSLGPRSYEQYF
>TRBJ1-1|TRBV9|15|.|.
TGTGCCAGCAGCGTAGCTCCGGGGGTGAACACTGAAGCTTTCTTT
CASSVAPGVNTEAFF
>TRBJ1-1|TRBV7-9|13|few|.
TGTGCCAGCAGGCCTGGGGGTTGGACTGAAGCTTTCTTT
CASRPGGWTEAFF
>TRBJ1-6|TRBV19|14|.|.
TGTGCCAGTAGTATCCAGGGAGAATATTCACCCCTCCACTTT
CASSIQGEYSPLHF
>TRBJ1-5|TRBV7-9|16|.|TRBD1
TGTGCCAGCAGCTTAGGGGACAGGGGGCCGAGTCAGCCCCAGCATTTT
CASSLGDRGPSQPQHF
>TRBJ2-7|TRBV27|14|.|TRBD1
TGTGCCAGCAGTAGGGACAGGTTTGCCTACGAGCAGTACTTC
CASSRDRFAYEQYF
>TRBJ2-7|TRBV6-6|15|.|.
TGTGCCAGCAGACCCCACAGGGTCGCGTCCTACGAGCAGTACTTC
CASRPHRVASYEQYF
>TRBJ1-6|TRBV4-1|14|.|.
TGCGCCAGCCGGGACGGTATCTATAATTCACCCCTCCACTTT
CASRDGIYNSPLHF
>TRBJ2-5|TRBV19|12|.|.
TGTGCCAGTAGTGGTGTAATTGGGACCCAGTACTTC
CASSGVIGTQYF
>TRBJ1-5|TRBV28|16|.|TRBD1
TGTGCCAGCAGCTCTACCGGGACAGGGATCAATCAGCCCCAGCATTTT
CASSSTGTGINQPQHF
>TRBJ2-2|TRBV28|12|few|.
TGTGCCAGCAGTTTAGGCCAACTTAAGCTGTTTTTT
CASSLGQLKLFF
>TRBJ2-1|TRBV6-6|15|.|.
TGTGCCAGCAGCTCTCCCTTAGCGGAGTACAATGAGCAGTTCTTC
CASSSPLAEYNEQFF
>TRBJ1-2|TRBV6-5|13|.|.
TGTGCCAGCAGACCACAGGGAGGCTATGGCTACACCTTC
CASRPQGGYGYTF
>TRBJ2-1|TRBV4-1|15|.|.
TGCGCCAGCAGCTTTATAGGGGGTCGATACAATGAGCAGTTCTTC
CASSFIGGRYNEQFF
>TRBJ2-4|TRBV5-1|15|.|TRBD1
TGCGCCAGCAGCCTGACAGGGGGAGTAGAAAACATTCAGTACTTC
CASSLTGGVENIQYF
>TRBJ1-6|TRBV5-1|13|.|.
TGCGCCAGCAGCTTGGGGTCATCTTCACCCCTCCACTTT
CASSLGSSSPLHF
>TRBJ1-4|TRBV7-2|15|.|.
TGTGCCAGCAGCACAACAACAGGACAGAATGAAAAACTGTTTTTT
CASSTTTGQNEKLFF
>TRBJ2-7|TRBV10-3|12|.|.
TGTGCCATCAGTGGCAGGGGATACGAGCAGTACTTC
CAISGRGYEQYF
>TRBJ2-7|TRBV5-1|14|.|TRBD1
TGCGCCAGCAGCTTAGAGGACAGGGTCCACGAGCAGTACTTC
CASSLEDRVHEQYF
>TRBJ1-5|TRBV7-9|13|.|.
TGTGCCAGCAGCATCGATAGCAATCAGCCCCAGCATTTT
CASSIDSNQPQHF
>TRBJ2-1|TRBV19|15|.|TRBD2
TGTGCCAGTAGGAAGACTAGCGGGGCCTACAATGAGCAGTTCTTC
CASRKTSGAYNEQFF
>TRBJ2-2|TRBV5-1|14|.|.
TGCGCCAGCAGCCCGACCCATGACACCGGGGAGCTGTTTTTT
CASSPTHDTGELFF
>TRBJ1-5|TRBV2|12|few|.
TGTGCCAGCCGGAACAGCAATCAGCCCCAGCATTTT
CASRNSNQPQHF